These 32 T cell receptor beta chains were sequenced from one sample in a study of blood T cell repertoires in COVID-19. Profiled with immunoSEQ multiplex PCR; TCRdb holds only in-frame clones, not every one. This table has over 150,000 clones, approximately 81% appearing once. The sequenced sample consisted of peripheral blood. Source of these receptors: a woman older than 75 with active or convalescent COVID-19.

CDR3 DNA: TGTGCCAGCAGCTTAAACTCGGTCCCCCAAGAGACCCAGTACTTC. It yields the protein CASSLNSVPQETQYF. The gene calls are TRBV11-2 and TRBJ2-5; D is ambiguous. Per germline, CDR1 SGHAT and CDR2 FQNNGV. V lost 2 bases and J 1 base, leaving 11 bases between the germline ends. The CDR3 has 15 residues.

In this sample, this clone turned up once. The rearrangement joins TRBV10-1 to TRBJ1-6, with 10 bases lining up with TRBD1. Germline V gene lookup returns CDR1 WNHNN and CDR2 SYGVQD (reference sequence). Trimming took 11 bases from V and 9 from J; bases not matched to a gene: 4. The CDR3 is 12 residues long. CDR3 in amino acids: CAGGQGTSPLHF. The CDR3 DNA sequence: TGCGCCGGGGGACAGGGGACTTCACCCCTCCACTTT.

The CDR3 region has the DNA TGTGCCAGCGAACCGGGACAGGTCTCACGTCAGGCCTCACCCCTCCACTTT. Translated, it gives CASEPGQVSRQASPLHF. The chain combines TRBV5-8 with TRBJ1-6; 8 bases map to TRBD1. The CDR3 runs to 17 residues. With 7 bases clipped from V and 10 bases from J, the junction kept 19 bases outside the gene matches. Germline V gene data show CDR1 as SGHTS and CDR2 as YDEGEE.

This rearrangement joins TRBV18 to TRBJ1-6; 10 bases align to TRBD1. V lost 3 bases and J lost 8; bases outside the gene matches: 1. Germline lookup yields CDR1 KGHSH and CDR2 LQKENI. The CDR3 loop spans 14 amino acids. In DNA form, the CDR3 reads TGTGCCAGCTCACCGGGACAGGGGTATTCACCCCTCCACTTT. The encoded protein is CASSPGQGYSPLHF.

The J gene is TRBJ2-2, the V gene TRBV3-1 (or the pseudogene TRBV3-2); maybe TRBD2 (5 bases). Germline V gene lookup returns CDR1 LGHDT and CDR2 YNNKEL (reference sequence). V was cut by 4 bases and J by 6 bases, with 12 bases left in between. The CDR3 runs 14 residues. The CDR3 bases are TGTGCCAGCAGCCCAAGCTGGGGAGCCGGGGAGCTGTTTTTT. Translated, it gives CASSPSWGAGELFF.

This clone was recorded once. The CDR3 DNA is TGTGCCAGCAAGCCTACTCGCGGGGTAGGGAGGCTATTGGGGGACAATGAGCAGTTCTTC. The encoded protein is CASKPTRGVGRLLGDNEQFF. The chain joins TRBV19 to TRBJ2-1; D is perhaps TRBD2 (6 bases). The CDR3 spans 20 residues. Trimming stripped 9 bases from V and 5 bases from J, with 35 bases between. Germline values: CDR1 LNHDA, CDR2 SQIVND (reference sequence).

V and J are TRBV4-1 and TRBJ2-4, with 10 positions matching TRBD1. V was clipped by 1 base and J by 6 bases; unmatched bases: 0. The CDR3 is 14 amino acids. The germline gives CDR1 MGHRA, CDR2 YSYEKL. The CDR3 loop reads CASSQGQGANIQYF. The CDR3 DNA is TGCGCCAGCAGCCAAGGACAGGGGGCAAACATTCAGTACTTC.

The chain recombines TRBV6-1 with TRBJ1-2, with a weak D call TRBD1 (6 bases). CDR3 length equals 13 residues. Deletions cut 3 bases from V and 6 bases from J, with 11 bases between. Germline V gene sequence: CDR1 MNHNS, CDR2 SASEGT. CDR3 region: CASSDRRDNGYTF. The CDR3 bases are TGTGCCAGCAGTGACCGCCGGGACAATGGCTACACCTTC.

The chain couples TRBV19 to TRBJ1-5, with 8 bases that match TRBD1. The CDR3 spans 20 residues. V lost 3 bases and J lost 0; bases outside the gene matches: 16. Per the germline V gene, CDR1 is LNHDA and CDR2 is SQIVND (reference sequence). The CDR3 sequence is CASSISRGTGGYLSNQPQHF. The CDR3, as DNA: TGTGCCAGTAGTATTTCTAGAGGGACAGGAGGATATCTTAGCAATCAGCCCCAGCATTTT.

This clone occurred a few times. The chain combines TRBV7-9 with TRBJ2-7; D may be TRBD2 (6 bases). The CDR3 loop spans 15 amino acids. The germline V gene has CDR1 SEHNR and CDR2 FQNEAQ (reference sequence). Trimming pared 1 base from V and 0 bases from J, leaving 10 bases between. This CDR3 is CASSLGGTRSYEQYF. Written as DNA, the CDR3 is TGTGCCAGCAGCTTAGGGGGGACTCGCTCCTACGAGCAGTACTTC.

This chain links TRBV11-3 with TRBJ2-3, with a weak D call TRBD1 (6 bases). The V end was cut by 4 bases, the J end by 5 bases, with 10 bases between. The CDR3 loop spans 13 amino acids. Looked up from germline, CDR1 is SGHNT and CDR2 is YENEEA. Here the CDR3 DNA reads TGTGCCAGCAGCTCGGACAGTGAAGATACGCAGTATTTT. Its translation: CASSSDSEDTQYF.

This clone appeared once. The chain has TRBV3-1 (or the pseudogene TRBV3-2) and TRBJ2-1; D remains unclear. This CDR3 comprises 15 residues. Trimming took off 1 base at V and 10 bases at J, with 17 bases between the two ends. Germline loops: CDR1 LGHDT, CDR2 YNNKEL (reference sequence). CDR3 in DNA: TGTGCCAGCAGCCAAGCCTCTTCACTTTCGAGAGAGCAGTTCTTC. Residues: CASSQASSLSREQFF.

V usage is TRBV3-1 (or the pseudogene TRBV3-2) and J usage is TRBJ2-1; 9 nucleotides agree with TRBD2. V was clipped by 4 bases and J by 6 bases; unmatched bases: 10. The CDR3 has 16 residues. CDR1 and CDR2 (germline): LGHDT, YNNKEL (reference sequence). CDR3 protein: CASSREAGGGVNEQFF. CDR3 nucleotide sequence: TGTGCCAGCAGCCGGGAAGCGGGGGGTGGAGTCAATGAGCAGTTCTTC.

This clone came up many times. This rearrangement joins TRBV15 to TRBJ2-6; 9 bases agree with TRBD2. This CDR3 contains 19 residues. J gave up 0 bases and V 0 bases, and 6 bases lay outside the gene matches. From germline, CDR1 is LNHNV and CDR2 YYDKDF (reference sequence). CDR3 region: CATSRDLPSGNSGANVLTF. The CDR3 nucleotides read TGTGCCACCAGCAGAGATCTTCCTAGCGGGAACTCTGGGGCCAACGTCCTGACTTTC.

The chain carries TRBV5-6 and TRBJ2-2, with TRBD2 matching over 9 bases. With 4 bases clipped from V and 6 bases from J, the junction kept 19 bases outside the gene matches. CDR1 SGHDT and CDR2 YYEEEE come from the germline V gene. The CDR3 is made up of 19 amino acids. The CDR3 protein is CASSPGVGTSGFYAGELFF. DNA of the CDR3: TGTGCCAGCAGCCCGGGAGTGGGAACTAGCGGGTTCTACGCCGGGGAGCTGTTTTTT. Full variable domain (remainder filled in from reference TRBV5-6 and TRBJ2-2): DAGVTQSPTHLIKTRGQQVTLRCSPKSGHDTVSWYQQALGQGPQFIFQYYEEEERQRGNFPDRFSGHQFPNYSSELNVNALLLGDSALYLCASSPGVGTSGFYAGELFFGEGSRLTVL.

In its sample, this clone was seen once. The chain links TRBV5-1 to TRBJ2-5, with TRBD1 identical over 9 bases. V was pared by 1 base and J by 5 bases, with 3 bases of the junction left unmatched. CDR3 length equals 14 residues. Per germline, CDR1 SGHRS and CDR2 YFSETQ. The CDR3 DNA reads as TGCGCCAGCAGCTTGACAGGGGGCATGGAGACCCAGTACTTC. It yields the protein CASSLTGGMETQYF.

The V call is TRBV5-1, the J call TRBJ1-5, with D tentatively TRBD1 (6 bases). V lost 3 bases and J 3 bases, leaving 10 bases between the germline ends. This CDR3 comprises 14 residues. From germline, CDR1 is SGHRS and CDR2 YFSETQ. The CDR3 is CASSSGQPNQPQHF. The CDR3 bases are TGCGCCAGCAGCTCCGGACAGCCCAATCAGCCCCAGCATTTT.

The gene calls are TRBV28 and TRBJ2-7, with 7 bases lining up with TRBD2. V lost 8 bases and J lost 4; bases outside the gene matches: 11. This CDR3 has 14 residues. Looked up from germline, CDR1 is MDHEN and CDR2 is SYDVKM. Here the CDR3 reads CASGLGGPLYEQYF. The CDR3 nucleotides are TGTGCCAGCGGGTTGGGAGGGCCATTGTACGAGCAGTACTTC. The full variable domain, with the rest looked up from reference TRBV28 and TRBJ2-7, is DVKVTQSSRYLVKRTGEKVFLECVQDMDHENMFWYRQDPGLGLRLIYFSYDVKMKEKGDIPEGYSVSREKKERFSLILESASTNQTSMYLCASGLGGPLYEQYFGPGTRLTVT.

The DNA of the CDR3 is TGTGCCAGCAGCTTAGACAGAGCCCGCACAGATACGCAGTATTTT. Its protein product is CASSLDRARTDTQYF. This chain links TRBV7-3 with TRBJ2-3; the D gene is possibly TRBD1 (5 bases). V was clipped by 2 bases and J by 1 base, with 10 bases between them. The CDR3 extends over 15 amino acids. CDR1 SGHTA and CDR2 FQGTGA come from the germline V gene.

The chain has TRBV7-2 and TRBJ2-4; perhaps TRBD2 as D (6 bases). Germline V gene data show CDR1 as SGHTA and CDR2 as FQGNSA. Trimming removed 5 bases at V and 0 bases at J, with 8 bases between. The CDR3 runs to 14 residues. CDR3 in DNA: TGTGCCAGCAGCGCGGGGCTAGCCAAAAACATTCAGTACTTC. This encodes CASSAGLAKNIQYF. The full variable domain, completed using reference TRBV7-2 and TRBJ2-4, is GAGVSQSPSNKVTEKGKDVELRCDPISGHTALYWYRQSLGQGLEFLIYFQGNSAPDKSGLPSDRFSAERTGGSVSTLTIQRTQQEDSAVYLCASSAGLAKNIQYFGAGTRLSVL.

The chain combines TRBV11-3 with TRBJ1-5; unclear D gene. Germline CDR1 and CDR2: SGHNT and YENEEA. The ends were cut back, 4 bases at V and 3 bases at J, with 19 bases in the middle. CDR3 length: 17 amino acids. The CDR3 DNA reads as TGTGCCAGCAGCTCCCCCCACAGTGCAGCTCACAATCAGCCCCAGCATTTT. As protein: CASSSPHSAAHNQPQHF.

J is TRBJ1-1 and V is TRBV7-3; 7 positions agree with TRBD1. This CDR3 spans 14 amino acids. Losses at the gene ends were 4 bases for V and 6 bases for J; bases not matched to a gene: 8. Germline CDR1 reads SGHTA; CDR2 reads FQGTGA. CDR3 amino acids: CASSSRQGISEAFF. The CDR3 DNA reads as TGTGCCAGCAGCTCACGACAGGGAATCTCTGAAGCTTTCTTT.

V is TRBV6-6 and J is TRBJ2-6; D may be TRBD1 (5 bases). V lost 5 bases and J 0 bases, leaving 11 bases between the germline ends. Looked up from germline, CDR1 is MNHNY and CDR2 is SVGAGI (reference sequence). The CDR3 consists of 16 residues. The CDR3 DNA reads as TGTGCCAGCAGTCGACAGTCCAGCTCTGGGGCCAACGTCCTGACTTTC. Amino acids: CASSRQSSSGANVLTF.

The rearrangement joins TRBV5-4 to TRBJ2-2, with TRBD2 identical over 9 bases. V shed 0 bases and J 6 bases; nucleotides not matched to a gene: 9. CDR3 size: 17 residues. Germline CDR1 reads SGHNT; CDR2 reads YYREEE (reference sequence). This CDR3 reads CASSLGASGKGAGELFF. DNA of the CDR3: TGTGCCAGCAGCTTGGGGGCTAGCGGGAAGGGAGCCGGGGAGCTGTTTTTT.

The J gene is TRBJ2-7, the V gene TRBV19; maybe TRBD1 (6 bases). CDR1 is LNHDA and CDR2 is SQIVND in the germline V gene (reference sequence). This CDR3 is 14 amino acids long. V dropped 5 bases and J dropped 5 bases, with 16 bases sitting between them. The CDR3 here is CASSLQGWGHEQYF. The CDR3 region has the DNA TGTGCCAGTAGTCTACAGGGATGGGGGCACGAGCAGTACTTC.

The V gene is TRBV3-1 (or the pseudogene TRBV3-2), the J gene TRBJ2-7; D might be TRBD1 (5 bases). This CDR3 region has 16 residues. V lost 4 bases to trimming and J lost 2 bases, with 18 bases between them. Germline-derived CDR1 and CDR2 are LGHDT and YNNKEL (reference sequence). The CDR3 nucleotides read TGTGCCAGCAGCCCTATTGGGGCGACAGCGCCCTACGAGCAGTACTTC. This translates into CASSPIGATAPYEQYF.

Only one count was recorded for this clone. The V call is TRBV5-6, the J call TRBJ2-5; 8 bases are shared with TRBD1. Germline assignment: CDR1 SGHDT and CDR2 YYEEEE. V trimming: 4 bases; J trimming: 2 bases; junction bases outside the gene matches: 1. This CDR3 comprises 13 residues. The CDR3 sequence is CASSRTGQETQYF. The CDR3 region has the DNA TGTGCCAGCAGCAGGACAGGGCAAGAGACCCAGTACTTC.

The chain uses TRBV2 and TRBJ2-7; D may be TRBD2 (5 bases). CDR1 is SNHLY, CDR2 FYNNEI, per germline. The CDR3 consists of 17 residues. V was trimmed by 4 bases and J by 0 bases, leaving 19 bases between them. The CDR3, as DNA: TGTGCCAGCAGTGTCCGAGGGTGGATGACCCCCTCCTACGAGCAGTACTTC. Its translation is CASSVRGWMTPSYEQYF.

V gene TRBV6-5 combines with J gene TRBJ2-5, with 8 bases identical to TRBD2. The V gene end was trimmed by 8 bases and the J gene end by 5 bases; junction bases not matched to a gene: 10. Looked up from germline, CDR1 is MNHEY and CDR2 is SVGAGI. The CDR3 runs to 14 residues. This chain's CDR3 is CASGGTSLIETQYF. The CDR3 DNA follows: TGTGCCAGCGGCGGGACTAGTCTTATCGAGACCCAGTACTTC.

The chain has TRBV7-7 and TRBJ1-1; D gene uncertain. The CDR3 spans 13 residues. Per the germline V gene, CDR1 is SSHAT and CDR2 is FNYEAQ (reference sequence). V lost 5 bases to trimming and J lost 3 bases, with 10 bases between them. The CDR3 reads CASSADRDTEAFF. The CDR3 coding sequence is TGTGCCAGCAGCGCCGACCGGGACACTGAAGCTTTCTTT. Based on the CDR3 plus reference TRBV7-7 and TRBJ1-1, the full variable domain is GAGVSQSPRYKVTKRGQDVTLRCDPISSHATLYWYQQALGQGPEFLTYFNYEAQPDKSGLPSDRFSAERPEGSISTLTIQRTEQRDSAMYRCASSADRDTEAFFGQGTRLTVV.

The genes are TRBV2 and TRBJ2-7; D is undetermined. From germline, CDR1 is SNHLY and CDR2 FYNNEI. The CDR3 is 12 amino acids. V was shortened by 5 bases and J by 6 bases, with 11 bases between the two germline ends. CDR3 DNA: TGTGCCAGCAGTCTGAACTCTGGCGAGCAGTACTTC. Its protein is CASSLNSGEQYF.

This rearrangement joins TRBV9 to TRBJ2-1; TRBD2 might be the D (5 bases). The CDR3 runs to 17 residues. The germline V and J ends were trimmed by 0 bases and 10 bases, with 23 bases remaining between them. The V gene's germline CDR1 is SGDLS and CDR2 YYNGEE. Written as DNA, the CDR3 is TGTGCCAGCAGCGTAGCTGGTCCCGACCAATATTTAGCGGAGCAGTTCTTC. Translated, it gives CASSVAGPDQYLAEQFF.